These T cell receptor beta chains were read from a single sample in a study of T cells expressing NK-cell markers. TCRdb reprocessed the 5' RACE reads, with one entry per CDR3 protein and no DNA. Its listing shows about 450,000 distinct CDR3 sequences. The sample consisted of blood T cells: a sorted CD56 or NKG2C T cell subset, CD4+ or CD8+ T cells, or bulk PBMC T cells (not recorded which). The source is a woman between 18 and 75 years old in good health. The CDR3 runs from the conserved cysteine through the conserved F or W. Fields, in order: V gene, J gene, CDR3 protein.

>TRBV6-1|TRBJ1-1
CASRSDRGGTEAFF
>TRBV24-1|TRBJ2-1
CATSDGIAGGPVDEQFF
>TRBV11-1|TRBJ1-3
CASSPPQRGPEVSPSTIYF
>TRBV28|TRBJ2-5
CASSVPRGALQETQYF
>TRBV14|TRBJ2-1
CASSQESAGSDNEQFF
>TRBV28|TRBJ2-3
CASSLGGAGVADTQYF
>TRBV7-9|TRBJ1-1
CASSLVSRGLNTEAFF
>TRBV12-3/TRBV12-4|TRBJ2-3
CASSPGFRLADTDTQYF
>TRBV5-6|TRBJ1-4
CASSLAGGGGEKLFF
>TRBV7-2|TRBJ2-3
CASSLGWGGSTDTQYF
>TRBV7-2|TRBJ2-7
CASSPAYEQYF
>TRBV11-1|TRBJ2-3
CASSFLPSGITSTDTQYF
>TRBV12-3/TRBV12-4|TRBJ2-3
CASSDLNPVGRSTDTQYF
>TRBV20-1|TRBJ1-2
CSAREYPNLGYTF
>TRBV19|TRBJ2-7
CASSPTGATYEQYF
>TRBV24-1|TRBJ2-1
CATSDPLREGLDEQFF
>TRBV27|TRBJ2-1
CASRQGWDEQFF
>TRBV20-1|TRBJ2-2
CSANRGTPVGELFF
>TRBV27|TRBJ2-7
CASSWGLEQYF
>TRBV19|TRBJ2-1
CATSNLGLDPFF
>TRBV6-5|TRBJ1-6
CASSYTMRTGGSPLHF
>TRBV5-1|TRBJ2-7
CASSLAPGSSYEQYF
>TRBV11-2|TRBJ1-4
CASSVQGLTNEKLFF
>TRBV15|TRBJ1-3
CATSRLGVGNTIYF
>TRBV29-1|TRBJ2-1
CSALDRPNEQFF
>TRBV9|TRBJ1-6
CASTDNSPLHF
>TRBV3-1|TRBJ2-1
CASSLTSVAYNEQFF
>TRBV27|TRBJ2-1
CASSLTEGYNEQFF